The TCR beta chain under discussion was sequenced for a study of beta chain features in type 1 diabetes. V lost 0 bases, J lost 2 bases, and 1 base stayed unmatched. The V gene's germline CDR1 is SGHVS and CDR2 FQNEAQ. CDR3 length: 14 amino acids. CD4+ cells of the naive, central memory, regulatory and stem cell-like memory types were sorted via CD45RO/CCR7/CD25/CD127/CD95/CD27. The sequenced template was cDNA made from the entire isolated RNA. Only in-frame clones appear in the TCRdb table, and some are missing; sequencing was by immunoSEQ multiplex PCR. The sample contains under 500,000 clones, around 28% of which appear only once.

The sequencing input was naive CD4+ T cells from blood. The chain uses TRBV7-8 and TRBJ2-7, with 7 bases aligning to TRBD1. The sequence came from a man in his late teens or twenties in good health. The CDR3 loop reads CASSLAGTAYEQYF. The CDR3 region has the DNA TGTGCCAGCAGCTTAGCGGGGACAGCCTACGAGCAGTACTTC.